The rows below give T cell receptor beta chains drawn from one sample of a study of blood T cell repertoires in COVID-19. Produced via immunoSEQ multiplex PCR; TCRdb's table is partial and in-frame only. The table includes fewer than 300,000 clones, roughly 85% detected once. Sequencing input: PBMCs or T cells enriched from blood (not recorded which). The source of these receptors is a middle-aged man who had been exposed to COVID-19. The CDR3 runs from the conserved cysteine through the conserved F or W. D genes are given only for firm matches. Clone size appears in some rows only: once, few, many, or a class for an expanded clone.

D	J	V	size	DNA	CDR3
.	TRBJ2-7	TRBV7-2	.	TGTGCCAGCAGCTCCGGGATAGGCTTTGGCGAGCAGTACTTC	CASSSGIGFGEQYF
.	TRBJ1-2	TRBV3-1/TRBV3-2	.	TGTGCCAGCAGCCCTTGGGGCGGGGCGGACTATGGCTACACCTTC	CASSPWGGADYGYTF
.	TRBJ1-5	TRBV6-5	.	TGTGCCAGCAGTACCCGGGACAATCAGCCCCAGCATTTT	CASSTRDNQPQHF
TRBD2	TRBJ2-5	TRBV19	once	TGTGCCAGTAGTATGGGGCTAGCGGGAGATCAGGAGACCCAGTACTTC	CASSMGLAGDQETQYF
TRBD1	TRBJ1-1	TRBV7-9	.	TGTGCCAGCAGTCGAGGACAGGACACTGAAGCTTTCTTT	CASSRGQDTEAFF
TRBD1	TRBJ2-7	TRBV11-1	once	TGTGCCAGCAGCTTAGCCGGACAGGGCTACGAGCAGTACTTC	CASSLAGQGYEQYF
TRBD2	TRBJ2-7	TRBV6-5	.	TGTGCCAGCAGTTACGAGCGGGAGGGCCTCTACGAGCAGTACTTC	CASSYEREGLYEQYF
.	TRBJ1-1	TRBV5-1	.	TGCGCCAGCAGCTTGTTGTCGGACAGTATGGCTTTCTTT	CASSLLSDSMAFF
.	TRBJ1-5	TRBV7-3	.	TGTGCCAGCAGCCTTCAGGGTGGGCCCCAGCATTTT	CASSLQGGPQHF
TRBD1	TRBJ1-1	TRBV7-8	.	TGTGCCAGCAGCTTAGGTTTACCGGGACAGGGGGTTGGTAGGACTGAAGCTTTCTTT	CASSLGLPGQGVGRTEAFF
.	TRBJ2-5	TRBV5-1	.	TGCGCCAGCAGCCGGACTCCGGAGGAGACCCAGTACTTC	CASSRTPEETQYF
TRBD1	TRBJ1-4	TRBV29-1	.	TGCAGCGTTGCGGGGACAGAGGAAAAACTGTTTTTT	CSVAGTEEKLFF
TRBD2	TRBJ2-7	TRBV27	.	TGTGCCAGCAGTTTAGGGAGGGGCGCCTACGAGCAGTACTTC	CASSLGRGAYEQYF
.	TRBJ2-7	TRBV7-6	.	TGTGCCAGCAGCTTAGTCAGTAACCACGAGCAGTACTTC	CASSLVSNHEQYF
TRBD1	TRBJ1-4	TRBV10-3	.	TGTGCCGTGGGGACAGGGTCTGAACTGTTTTTT	CAVGTGSELFF
TRBD1	TRBJ1-6	TRBV7-9	.	TGTGCCAGCAGCGAGGGACAGGAAACCCGGCGACCCCTCCACTTT	CASSEGQETRRPLHF